Below are 4 T cell receptor beta chains sequenced from a single sample in a study of shared clonotypes between healthy human individuals. Method: immunoSEQ multiplex PCR; TCRdb's copy keeps in-frame clones and lacks some. The table shows more than 2,000,000 clones, with approximately 90% occurring only once. Sequenced material: naive CD4+ T cells sorted from blood. The subset: CD45RA+ positively selected. Source of these receptors: a man younger than 35 in good health.

The gene calls are TRBV19 and TRBJ1-5, with D possibly matching TRBD1 (5 bases). Germline assignment: CDR1 LNHDA and CDR2 SQIVND (reference sequence). This CDR3 is 15 amino acids long. Trimming pared 5 bases from V and 1 base from J, leaving 12 bases between. The CDR3 here is CASSDSGGSNQPQHF. The CDR3 region has the DNA TGTGCCAGTAGTGACTCCGGGGGAAGCAATCAGCCCCAGCATTTT. The complete variable domain, with remaining parts taken from reference TRBV19 and TRBJ1-5, reads DGGITQSPKYLFRKEGQNVTLSCEQNLNHDAMYWYRQDPGQGLRLIYYSQIVNDFQKGDIAEGYSVSREKKESFPLTVTSAQKNPTAFYLCASSDSGGSNQPQHFGDGTRLSIL.

The genes are TRBV5-5 and TRBJ1-6; TRBD1 aligns across 7 bases. This CDR3 region has 14 residues. The trim removed 2 bases at V and 11 bases at J, leaving 7 bases unmatched. Germline CDR1 and CDR2: SGHKS and YYEKEE (reference sequence). For the CDR3, the DNA is TGTGCCAGCAGCTTCAGACAGGGTGACCCACCCCTCCACTTT. Residues: CASSFRQGDPPLHF.

The chain combines TRBV29-1 with TRBJ2-7; D not certain. CDR1 SQVTM and CDR2 ANQGSEA come from the germline V gene. Between the trimmed V and J ends, which lost 4 bases and 3 bases, there was a span of 4 bases. The length of the CDR3 is 10 residues. The CDR3 reads CSVGGYEQYF. The CDR3, as DNA: TGCAGCGTTGGGGGCTACGAGCAGTACTTC.

The chain couples TRBV19 to TRBJ2-7; 8 nucleotides align to TRBD1. The CDR3 covers 19 residues. V shed 7 bases, J shed 0 bases, and the junction held 20 bases outside the gene matches. Germline assignment: CDR1 LNHDA and CDR2 SQIVND (reference sequence). For the CDR3, the DNA is TGTGCCAGTAAAACTACGACAGGGGTCATTTTTAAAAGCTCCTACGAGCAGTACTTC. Amino acids: CASKTTTGVIFKSSYEQYF.